This TCR beta chain was identified during a study of cytomegalovirus exposure and HLA in healthy donors. Study summary: Prior work identified 100 million to 130 million unique TCR beta sequences in 150 million to 200 million T cells.

Per the germline V gene, CDR1 is MNHNS and CDR2 is SASEGT. Trimming shortened V by 8 bases and J by 5 bases, and 16 bases separated the two germline ends. The CDR3 totals 13 residues. Findings of the study overall: It was in a later analysis that TCR association rates were seen to vary by HLA locus, highest for DRB1 and lowest for HLA-C. Later examination showed HLA-associated TCR beta chains had greater clonal expansion than equally common others. According to the study, 160 or so TCR beta chains were cytomegalovirus-associated.

A multiplex PCR was run with 60 Vbeta primers and 13 Jbeta primers. TCRdb's copy holds only in-frame clones and misses some; the assay was immunoSEQ multiplex PCR. The sample shows about 78,000 clones, roughly 72% of them seen only once. To note about this clone: Its antigen is currently unknown.

The sequence was collected from a woman in her forties in good health and CMV-seropositive. V and J are TRBV6-1 and TRBJ2-7, with a tentative D call TRBD2 (6 bases). Input material: PBMCs. The CDR3 protein is CASYRGGVDEQYF. CDR3 DNA: TGTGCCAGCTACCGGGGCGGGGTCGACGAGCAGTACTTC.